This T cell receptor (beta chain) was identified in a study of shared clonotypes between healthy human individuals. Study-wide background: Per donor, CD8 memory used one plate, CD8 naive used two, CD4 memory used three and CD4 naive used three. Study-wide points: Naive subsets tended to show greater estimated richness than memory subsets.

The V gene end was trimmed by 2 bases and the J gene end by 8 bases; junction bases not matched to a gene: 9. Looked up from germline, CDR1 is MNHEY and CDR2 is SVGAGI. The length of the CDR3 is 15 residues. Tens of thousands of T cell genomes, or roughly 200 ng DNA, went into the sorted-subset replicate PCRs. Here immunoSEQ multiplex PCR was the method, and the copy in TCRdb shows in-frame clones only, minus some. The data show millions of clones, with about 93% seen just once and under 2% held by the top ten. For this clone: What it recognizes is unknown. The sample has other DNA sequences that encode this CDR3 too.

Terminally differentiated effector memory CD45RA+ cells were left out of the naive CD8 fraction, which was CD45RO-negative and positively selected for CCR7. The gene calls are TRBV6-5 and TRBJ1-2; 9 bases fit TRBD1. The sequenced material came from naive CD8+ T cells from PBMCs. The sequence came from a man younger than 30 in good health. Some clones in this sample may be carry-over from other donors' samples. In DNA form, the CDR3 reads TGTGCCAGCAGTTACCCCGAGACAGGGGGTTGGGGCTACACCTTC. Encoded protein: CASSYPETGGWGYTF.